The 3 T cell receptor beta chains below all came from one sample that was sequenced in a study of shared clonotypes between healthy human individuals. Measured with immunoSEQ multiplex PCR; TCRdb has only the in-frame clones, and not every one. Here the sample spans roughly 2.4 million clones, approximately 94% being singletons. Sequencing used naive CD4+ T cells sorted from blood. Indicated subset: CD45RA+ positively selected. The receptor source for this set is a man aged 18 to 35 in good health.

The J gene is TRBJ2-7, the V gene TRBV11-2; 9 bases match TRBD1. The CDR3 sequence is 15 residues long. J lost 3 bases, V lost 3 bases, and 6 bases had no gene match. CDR1 and CDR2 (germline): SGHAT, FQNNGV. The CDR3 is CASSLGTGTIYEQYF. In DNA, the CDR3 is TGTGCCAGCAGCTTGGGGACAGGGACTATCTACGAGCAGTACTTC.

The chain links TRBV6-6 to TRBJ1-1; 8 bases align to TRBD1. The CDR3 spans 14 residues. The V segment lost 6 bases and the J segment 6 bases; nucleotides outside the gene matches: 9. Per the germline V gene, CDR1 is MNHNY and CDR2 is SVGAGI (reference sequence). The CDR3 region has the DNA TGTGCCAGCAGCCTTGATAAACAGGGGGCTGAAGCTTTCTTT. It is translated as CASSLDKQGAEAFF.

The chain recombines TRBV6-5 with TRBJ1-1; a weak D match, TRBD1 (6 bases). V lost 6 bases to trimming and J lost 7 bases, with 18 bases between them. CDR3 length: 14 amino acids. Germline values: CDR1 MNHEY, CDR2 SVGAGI. The chain's CDR3 is CASRSRGTFGEAFF. The CDR3 DNA reads TGTGCCAGCAGATCCAGGGGTACGTTCGGTGAAGCTTTCTTT.